These 6 T cell receptor beta chains originate from one sample sequenced in a study of cytomegalovirus exposure and HLA in healthy donors. The repertoire was sequenced with immunoSEQ multiplex PCR; TCRdb's copy has only in-frame clones and lacks some. The sample carries fewer than 90,000 clones, 94% recorded once. Specimen: PBMCs. Receptors were obtained from a woman under 30 in good health and CMV-seropositive.

The chain joins TRBV18 to TRBJ1-1; D may be TRBD1 (6 bases). V lost 1 base and J 6 bases, leaving 15 bases between the germline ends. Germline V gene lookup returns CDR1 KGHSH and CDR2 LQKENI. CDR3 length equals 15 residues. CDR3 sequence (DNA): TGTGCCAGCTCACCACGGACACAGGGTTGGGCTGAAGCTTTCTTT. It encodes CASSPRTQGWAEAFF.

The chain joins TRBV5-1 to TRBJ1-1; 8 bases line up with TRBD1. This CDR3 contains 15 residues. Germline CDR1 and CDR2: SGHRS and YFSETQ. V was clipped by 4 bases and J by 5 bases; unmatched bases: 10. The CDR3 here is CASSPAGQGSTEAFF. The DNA of the CDR3 is TGCGCCAGCAGCCCAGCAGGACAGGGAAGTACTGAAGCTTTCTTT.

The chain links TRBV7-2 to TRBJ2-3; a possible D gene is TRBD2 (6 bases). The V end lost 3 bases, the J end lost 5 bases, and 15 bases lay between the germline ends. The germline CDR1 and CDR2 sequences are SGHTA and FQGNSA. The CDR3 runs 15 residues. CDR3 DNA sequence: TGTGCCAGCAGCTTGGGGGGAGTGCGGATAGATACGCAGTATTTT. The encoded protein is CASSLGGVRIDTQYF.

The chain recombines TRBV30 with TRBJ2-2; possible D gene TRBD2, 5 bases. Trimming cost V 7 bases and J 6 bases, with 12 bases left between them. Germline V gene data show CDR1 as GTSNPN and CDR2 as SVGIG (reference sequence). The CDR3 contains 12 residues. Written as DNA, the CDR3 is TGTGCCTCGGACTCTAGGGCCGGGGAGCTGTTTTTT. It encodes CASDSRAGELFF.

This clone is a singleton in its sample. The CDR3 protein is CASSQFIYDRDYGYTF. Here the CDR3 DNA reads TGCGCCAGCAGCCAATTCATATACGACAGGGACTATGGCTACACCTTC. This chain joins TRBV4-3 and TRBJ1-2, with 7 nucleotides matching TRBD1. The junction had 9 bases not matched to a gene; V was cut back by 2 bases and J by 3 bases. The CDR3 consists of 16 residues. The germline V gene encodes CDR1 LGHNA and CDR2 YSLEER.

The rearrangement links TRBV7-2 to TRBJ1-2; a possible D gene is TRBD1 (6 bases). Germline V gives CDR1 SGHTA, CDR2 FQGNSA. V dropped 6 bases and J dropped 6 bases, with 17 bases sitting between them. The CDR3 is 14 amino acids. CDR3 sequence reads: CASRPAGEFHGYTF. The DNA for the CDR3 is TGTGCCAGCAGACCTGCAGGGGAATTTCATGGCTACACCTTC.